This T cell receptor beta chain was sequenced during a study of CD8+ T cells in alopecia areata (dated by TCRdb to between 2017 and 2018). For context, the study as a whole: The treated patients, all with moderate-to-severe alopecia areata, were enrolled in an open-label pilot trial of oral tofacitinib given at 5 to 10 mg twice daily. Tofacitinib was administered for 6 to 18 months, and 6 months of follow-up off drug were then conducted to assess delayed response and recurrence. To study T cell clonal expansion in alopecia areata, the researchers applied high-throughput TCRbeta sequencing to both the C3H/HeJ mouse model and human patients. On the human side, TCRbeta sequencing was run on scalp tissue and on sorted CD4+ and CD8+ peripheral blood T cells from healthy controls and from alopecia areata patients with either patchy or totalis/universalis disease. Biopsies were taken from tofacitinib-treated patients at baseline and at 4 and 24 weeks of treatment, and a later scalp biopsy was taken in several of the tofacitinib-treated patients. Clonality in the scalp was compared among normal scalp (n=4), patchy alopecia areata scalp (n=8), and alopecia totalis/universalis scalp (n=8). RNA was extracted with the PAXgene miRNA kit for fixed scalp, the miRNeasy kit for PBMCs, and the RNeasy kit for mouse skin. Amplification of TCRbeta CDR3 regions was done by immunoSEQ multiplex PCR using 35 Vbeta forward primers and 13 Jbeta reverse primers. The investigation overall reported the following: Unlike mouse skin, which is dominated by gammadelta T cells, normal human skin has resident alphabeta T cells that are also sequenced, and this complicates analysis of the scalp TCR repertoire. Compared with normal scalp, lesional scalp, particularly in alopecia totalis/universalis, had higher clonality and more expanded CD8+ clones, which suggests antigenic drive. Compared with mice, TCR sequences shared between patients were less clear, possibly partly because of HLA diversity across the patient population.

The library was made by the immunoSEQ multiplex PCR assay. RNA was extracted from all samples and reverse transcribed into cDNA as template for TCR sequencing. SuperScript III was used for first-strand cDNA synthesis, primed with a 2:1 mix of oligo-dT and random hexamers. A synthetic immune receptor repertoire was used to measure amplification bias, and any remaining bias was corrected computationally. Per the authors' processing: After raw reads were preprocessed to remove errors, the CDR3 was defined following IMGT conventions as running from the conserved cysteine to phenylalanine. To get clonality, Shannon entropy was normalized by log2 of the number of productive unique TCRs and the result was subtracted from 1. CD4 or CD8 identity of scalp clones was inferred by cross-referencing scalp TCRbeta sequences with sorted blood CD4 and CD8 repertoires. TCRdb stores this immuneACCESS table with in-frame sequences only. Part of the clones is absent; in the studies checked, under half of the shortfall reflects unresolved V genes, and no reason is known for the rest. The V and J calls and the clone size are those of that table, but D and trimming were determined from the DNA. This sample is represented by about 150,000 clones; roughly 50% of them were singletons. The leading ten clones occupy approximately 6.6% of the sample.

From alopecia areata patients, peripheral blood was collected along with lesional scalp punch biopsies. PBMCs were isolated by density centrifugation and stained for CD3, CD4 and CD8, and CD4+ and CD8+ T cells were sorted on a FACSAria. Points on this clone: The target of this receptor is not known. No clone much larger than this one lies a single base away; base qualities are absent.

From its cysteine to its phenylalanine, the CDR3 spans 15 amino acids. The retained sequence is limited to the CDR3, 45 bases, with the frame set at the first base. Relative to germline, V is missing 6 bases and J is missing 6 bases, with 12 bases of the junction outside any gene match. Per the germline V gene, SQVTM is the CDR1 and ANQGSEA is the CDR2. The chain is made from TRBV29-1 and TRBJ1-5, and TRBD1 matches 9 of the central bases. The sequenced sample was CD4+ T cells sorted from blood. This TCR derives from a human donor with alopecia areata. CDR3 sequence: CSVRVGQGTAQPQHF. The DNA sequence is as follows: TGCAGCGTGAGGGTGGGACAGGGAACCGCTCAGCCCCAGCATTTT.